The 5 T cell receptor beta chains listed next were all sequenced from one sample in a study of cytotoxic CD8 clonotypes in ibrutinib-treated CLL. Produced via immunoSEQ multiplex PCR; TCRdb's table is partial and in-frame only. The data show 40,000 to 60,000 clones, approximately 50% seen once. Sample: PBMCs, taken after 12 months of ibrutinib treatment. Receptors were obtained from a human donor with chronic lymphocytic leukemia.

This clone was observed at least ten times. This sample also contains other DNA sequences that code for the same CDR3. This rearrangement joins TRBV28 to TRBJ1-2; possible D gene TRBD1, 5 bases. The CDR3 spans 11 residues. Germline assignment: CDR1 MDHEN and CDR2 SYDVKM. Trimming pared 5 bases from V and 5 bases from J, leaving 6 bases between. The CDR3: CASSPGYGYTF. CDR3 in DNA: TGTGCCAGCAGTCCAGGGTATGGCTACACCTTC.

This clone turned up a few times. This CDR3 reads CASTSGSRDYGYTF. DNA of the CDR3: TGTGCCAGCACGTCGGGATCCAGGGACTATGGCTACACCTTC. The gene calls are TRBV2 and TRBJ1-2; a possible D gene is TRBD1 (5 bases). The germline CDR1 and CDR2 sequences are SNHLY and FYNNEI. Trimming took 7 bases from V and 3 from J, leaving 15 bases between them. CDR3 length equals 14 residues.

This clone was recorded a few times. This chain connects TRBV28 to TRBJ2-1; D uncertain. Trimming left V 6 bases short and J 0 bases short, with 12 bases between. The CDR3 runs 15 residues. Germline CDR1 and CDR2: MDHEN and SYDVKM. The CDR3: CASRIGSVSYNEQFF. CDR3 DNA: TGTGCCAGCAGGATCGGGTCAGTCTCCTACAATGAGCAGTTCTTC.

The rearrangement links TRBV27 to TRBJ1-4; 7 nucleotides agree with TRBD1. The CDR3 length is 15 residues. Germline V gene data show CDR1 as MNHEY and CDR2 as SMNVEV (reference sequence). V lost 5 bases, J lost 4 bases, and 7 bases stayed unmatched. The CDR3 region is CASSARGQVNEKLFF. As DNA, the CDR3 is TGTGCCAGCAGTGCCCGTGGACAGGTTAATGAAAAACTGTTTTTT. Full variable domain (missing parts from reference TRBV27 and TRBJ1-4): EAQVTQNPRYLITVTGKKLTVTCSQNMNHEYMSWYRQDPGLGLRQIYYSMNVEVTDKGDVPEGYKVSRKEKRNFPLILESPSPNQTSLYFCASSARGQVNEKLFFGSGTQLSVL.

This clone has more than one count but fewer than ten. The V and J genes are TRBV28 and TRBJ1-4; 7 bases match TRBD1. The CDR3 consists of 11 residues. Germline V gives CDR1 MDHEN, CDR2 SYDVKM. V was pared by 10 bases and J by 7 bases, with 3 bases of the junction left unmatched. The CDR3 region is CATRDSEKLFF. The CDR3 nucleotides read TGTGCCACCCGGGACAGTGAAAAACTGTTTTTT.